These 13 T cell receptor beta chains were sequenced from one sample in a study of blood T cell repertoires in COVID-19. Some clones are missing from TCRdb's copy, which holds only in-frame ones; the method was immunoSEQ multiplex PCR. Of 55,000 to 75,000 clones in the sample, 70% to 90% were seen once. Sequenced input: peripheral blood. The receptors originated from a man between 45 and 60 years old with active COVID-19.

The V call is TRBV27, the J call TRBJ2-3; TRBD1 aligns across 9 bases. This CDR3 region has 13 residues. From germline, CDR1 is MNHEY and CDR2 SMNVEV (reference sequence). Germline trimming cut 7 bases from V and 15 bases from J; bases unmatched to any gene: 14. The CDR3, as DNA: TGTGCCAGCAAATCCCCCCCGGGACAGGGAGAATATTTT. This sequence encodes CASKSPPGQGEYF.

J is TRBJ1-6 and V is TRBV6-2 or TRBV6-3; 7 bases agree with TRBD1. Trimming at V came to 5 bases and at J to 3 bases, leaving 7 bases not matched to a gene. This CDR3 is built from 16 residues. Germline CDR1 is MNHEY and CDR2 is SVGEGT. This chain's CDR3 is CASSLRDSFYNSPLHF. Here the CDR3 DNA reads TGTGCCAGCAGTCTCCGGGACAGCTTCTATAATTCACCCCTCCACTTT.

The V gene is TRBV19, the J gene TRBJ2-3; 8 bases match TRBD2. The CDR3 is 15 amino acids. After removal of 7 bases from V and 2 bases from J, the junction contained 8 bases not matched to a gene. Germline V gene sequence: CDR1 LNHDA, CDR2 SQIVND (reference sequence). CDR3 loop: CASTVAGNPTDTQYF. In DNA, the CDR3 is TGTGCCAGTACGGTAGCGGGGAACCCCACAGATACGCAGTATTTT. The full variable domain, with the rest looked up from reference TRBV19 and TRBJ2-3, is DGGITQSPKYLFRKEGQNVTLSCEQNLNHDAMYWYRQDPGQGLRLIYYSQIVNDFQKGDIAEGYSVSREKKESFPLTVTSAQKNPTAFYLCASTVAGNPTDTQYFGPGTRLTVL.

This clone appeared a few times. The chain employs TRBV11-2 and TRBJ2-2, with 9 bases lining up with TRBD1. Germline V gives CDR1 SGHAT, CDR2 FQNNGV. The CDR3 is 17 residues long. Germline trimming cut 6 bases from V and 5 bases from J; bases unmatched to any gene: 13. CDR3 protein: CASRGTGRRSRTGELFF. The CDR3 coding sequence is TGTGCCAGCAGAGGGACAGGGCGACGCTCTAGGACCGGGGAGCTGTTTTTT. Drawing the rest from reference TRBV11-2 and TRBJ2-2, the complete variable domain is EAGVAQSPRYKIIEKRQSVAFWCNPISGHATLYWYQQILGQGPKLLIQFQNNGVVDDSQLPKDRFSAERLKGVDSTLKIQPAKLEDSAVYLCASRGTGRRSRTGELFFGEGSRLTVL.

The chain recombines TRBV9 with TRBJ2-2, with D possibly matching TRBD1 (5 bases). Germline values: CDR1 SGDLS, CDR2 YYNGEE. This CDR3 is built from 15 residues. V lost 0 bases and J 1 base, leaving 7 bases between the germline ends. Here the CDR3 DNA reads TGTGCCAGCAGCGTAGAGGGGAAGAACACCGGGGAGCTGTTTTTT. It yields the protein CASSVEGKNTGELFF. Full variable domain (outside the CDR3, taken from reference TRBV9 and TRBJ2-2): DSGVTQTPKHLITATGQRVTLRCSPRSGDLSVYWYQQSLDQGLQFLIQYYNGEERAKGNILERFSAQQFPDLHSELNLSSLELGDSALYFCASSVEGKNTGELFFGEGSRLTVL.

The DNA of the CDR3 is TGTGCCAGCAGCTTAGCAGGGGCTTTGAATTCACCCCTCCACTTT. This gives the protein CASSLAGALNSPLHF. The chain links TRBV7-9 to TRBJ1-6; D may be TRBD1 (5 bases). The germline CDR1 and CDR2 sequences are SEHNR and FQNEAQ (reference sequence). V dropped 0 bases and J dropped 7 bases, with 10 bases sitting between them. The CDR3 sequence is 15 residues long.

The CDR3 DNA reads as TGTGCCAGCAGCCTCGGGACAGGGAAACATGAGCAGTTCTTC. Its translation: CASSLGTGKHEQFF. J is TRBJ2-1 and V is TRBV9, with 9 bases lining up with TRBD1. J gave up 8 bases and V 4 bases, and 7 bases lay outside the gene matches. Germline V lookup: CDR1 SGDLS, CDR2 YYNGEE. The CDR3 spans 14 residues.

This chain joins TRBV7-2 and TRBJ2-7, with TRBD2 identical over 9 bases. This CDR3 is built from 14 residues. Germline CDR1 and CDR2: SGHTA and FQGNSA. The V gene end was trimmed by 7 bases and the J gene end by 2 bases; junction bases not matched to a gene: 6. Here the CDR3 DNA reads TGTGCCAGCAAGCCCGCGGGGGGGCCCTACGAGCAGTACTTC. This sequence encodes CASKPAGGPYEQYF.

This chain connects TRBV5-1 to TRBJ1-3; D perhaps matches TRBD1 (6 bases). This CDR3 spans 16 amino acids. Per germline, CDR1 SGHRS and CDR2 YFSETQ. The V end lost 0 bases, the J end lost 3 bases, and 13 bases lay between the germline ends. For the CDR3, the DNA is TGCGCCAGCAGCTTGGATGGACAGAGGTTTGGAAACACCATATATTTT. Its protein is CASSLDGQRFGNTIYF.

This chain joins TRBV7-9 and TRBJ2-1; tentatively, D is TRBD1 (6 bases). Between the trimmed V and J ends, which lost 5 bases and 14 bases, there was a span of 16 bases. Looked up from germline, CDR1 is SEHNR and CDR2 is FQNEAQ (reference sequence). This CDR3 is built from 12 residues. The CDR3 sequence is CASSPGGKGEFF. The CDR3 DNA reads TGTGCCAGCAGCCCAGGTGGCAAGGGGGAGTTCTTC.

The CDR3 region has the DNA TGTGCCAGCAGCGTCTTTAGCCGGACAACTAATGAAAAACTGTTTTTT. Translating it yields CASSVFSRTTNEKLFF. The chain combines TRBV5-6 with TRBJ1-4; the D is unclear. Looked up from germline, CDR1 is SGHDT and CDR2 is YYEEEE. The CDR3 runs to 16 residues. V was shortened by 4 bases and J by 0 bases, with 13 bases between the two germline ends.

This clone has a single count. The chain uses TRBV27 and TRBJ1-2; a possible D gene is TRBD1 (6 bases). Germline CDR1 MNHEY, CDR2 SMNVEV (reference sequence). The CDR3 contains 13 residues. The germline V and J ends were trimmed by 6 bases and 6 bases, with 14 bases remaining between them. The CDR3, as DNA: TGTGCCAGCAGCGTATGGGGGGGGCATGGCTACACCTTC. Protein sequence: CASSVWGGHGYTF.

Here the CDR3 reads CASSFRTRTYEQYF. In nucleotides, the CDR3 is TGTGCCAGCAGCTTTCGGACACGAACCTACGAGCAGTACTTC. This chain connects TRBV7-9 to TRBJ2-7, with D tentatively TRBD1 (5 bases). This CDR3 has 14 amino acids. V was trimmed by 3 bases and J by 2 bases, leaving 11 bases between them. Germline V gene data show CDR1 as SEHNR and CDR2 as FQNEAQ (reference sequence).